The clone carrying this T cell receptor (beta chain) was counted at least ten times. Its antigen is as yet unknown. This CDR3 has 12 amino acids. Trimming shortened V by 4 bases and J by 9 bases, and 13 bases separated the two germline ends. CDR1 is GTSNPN and CDR2 is SVGIG in the germline V gene (reference sequence). This sample was taken from a study of CD8+CD57+ T cells in acquired aplastic anemia. Findings of the study overall: Patients and controls shared 25 to 35 CD8+ CDR3 sequences, highly expressed in patients.

Genomic DNA was employed as the template in profiling TCR beta VDJ and CDR3. MiXCR, run by TCRdb on the reads, gives a single entry per CDR3 protein. Of roughly 190,000 distinct CDR3 sequences detected, approximately 50% appear once; the ten largest clones hold approximately 15%. Material: sorted CD4+, CD8+, or CD8+CD57+ T cells (not recorded which) from PBMCs. This clonotype was sampled from a human donor in good health, serving as a control. V is TRBV30 and J is TRBJ1-5; D may be TRBD1 (6 bases). The DNA of the CDR3 is TGTGCCTGGAAACAGGGCGTGGGGCCCCAGCATTTT. Translation gives CAWKQGVGPQHF.